This T cell receptor beta chain was found in a study of tissue T cells after allogeneic stem cell transplantation. Germline-derived CDR1 and CDR2 are LNHNV and YYDKDF (reference sequence). With V trimmed by 5 bases and J by 4 bases, 6 bases remained unmatched. The CDR3 sequence is 14 residues long. Study outcomes and limitations: Few T cell clones were shared across patients, but motif clusters showed tissue-specific shared signatures.

This clone has only one observation. Its target is unknown. Sequencing was performed with immunoSEQ multiplex PCR; in TCRdb, only in-frame clones are kept and a portion is missing. The repertoire has about 28,000 clones, 85% of them found once; the top ten carry over 3%. The chain carries TRBV15 and TRBJ2-7, with TRBD1 matching 9 bases. The input for sequencing was blood, taken before transplantation. This receptor was taken from a woman aged 18-55 years who later had graft-versus-host disease after an allogeneic stem cell transplant. For the CDR3, the DNA is TGTGCCACCAGCGAAACCGGGACAGGGTACGAGCAGTACTTC. This translates into CATSETGTGYEQYF.